This T cell receptor (beta chain) was sequenced in a study of shared clonotypes between healthy human individuals. In the study overall: Used for every donor were three CD4 naive, three CD4 memory, two CD8 naive and one CD8 memory plate.

This clone was detected only once. Its target is not known. Points from the study as a whole: Tissue TCR repertoires likely differ from these blood-only repertoires. Sharing across four donors was highest in naive CD4 (around 5%) and lowest in memory CD8 (roughly 0.4%). In contrast to clonotypes shared by all four donors, non-shared clonotypes had lower generation probabilities.

The CDR3 contains 16 residues. Germline CDR1 MNHEY, CDR2 SVGAGI. Trimming shortened V by 0 bases and J by 3 bases, and 13 bases separated the two germline ends. Naive CD8 cells comprised CD45RO-negative, CCR7-positively selected cells, excluding terminally differentiated effector memory CD45RA+ cells. The table came from immunoSEQ multiplex PCR; TCRdb's copy has only in-frame clones and leaves some out. The sample yields 1.5 million to 2.5 million clones, roughly 95% seen once. The chain links TRBV6-5 to TRBJ2-3, with D uncertain. This sequence originates from a man aged 18 to 30 in good health. Sequenced sample: naive CD8+ T cells sorted from blood. The CDR3 spells CASSYSIQDPTDTQYF. The CDR3 DNA follows: TGTGCCAGCAGTTACTCGATCCAGGACCCAACAGATACGCAGTATTTT.